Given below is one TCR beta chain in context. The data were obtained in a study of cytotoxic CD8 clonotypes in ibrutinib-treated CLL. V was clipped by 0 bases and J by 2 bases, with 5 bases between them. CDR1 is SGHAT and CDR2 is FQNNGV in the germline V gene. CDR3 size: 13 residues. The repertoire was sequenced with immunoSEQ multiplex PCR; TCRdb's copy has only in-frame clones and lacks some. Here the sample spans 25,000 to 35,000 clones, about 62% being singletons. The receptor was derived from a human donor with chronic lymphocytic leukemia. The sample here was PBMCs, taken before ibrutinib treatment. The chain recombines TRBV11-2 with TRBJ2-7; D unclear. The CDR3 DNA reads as TGTGCCAGCAGCTTAGATCAAACCTACGAGCAGTACTTC. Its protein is CASSLDQTYEQYF.